Below, 26 T cell receptor beta chains from the same sample are listed, as sequenced in a study of blood T cell repertoires in COVID-19. TCRdb keeps only in-frame clones here, not all; method: immunoSEQ multiplex PCR. The data show 45,000 or so clones, with roughly 86% seen just once and over 11% held by the top ten. The sequencing input was peripheral blood. The receptor set was obtained from a human donor in a cohort sampled during active COVID-19.

This rearrangement joins TRBV7-7 to TRBJ2-3, with D possibly being TRBD1 (6 bases). CDR3 length equals 15 residues. Trimming took 5 bases from V and 2 from J, leaving 14 bases between them. Germline V gene sequence: CDR1 SSHAT, CDR2 FNYEAQ (reference sequence). CDR3 bases: TGTGCCAGCAGCCGGGGACAAGGCCCCACAGATACGCAGTATTTT. Translated, it gives CASSRGQGPTDTQYF.

This clone was seen more than once but under ten times. The chain combines TRBV6-1 with TRBJ2-1; 8 nucleotides agree with TRBD2. CDR3 length: 19 residues. The V gene's germline CDR1 is MNHNS and CDR2 SASEGT. V lost 6 bases, J lost 1 base, and 17 bases stayed unmatched. The DNA for the CDR3 is TGTGCCAGCAGCGAACTGGGGGGGAGCGGGGGAGCATCCTACAATGAGCAGTTCTTC. The encoded protein is CASSELGGSGGASYNEQFF.

The rearrangement uses TRBV27 and TRBJ2-7; D gene uncertain. The CDR3 runs to 12 residues. V dropped 5 bases and J dropped 9 bases, with 14 bases sitting between them. CDR1 MNHEY and CDR2 SMNVEV come from the germline V gene (reference sequence). The DNA for the CDR3 is TGTGCCAGCAGTCCCCGTGGAGCCGGGCAGTACTTC. It translates to CASSPRGAGQYF.

The chain uses TRBV6-6 and TRBJ2-3; D gene ambiguous. Germline V lookup: CDR1 MNHNY, CDR2 SVGAGI (reference sequence). This CDR3 has 13 residues. With 2 bases removed from V and 1 base from J, the gap between germline ends came to 4 bases. CDR3 nucleotide sequence: TGTGCCAGCAGTTACCGCGGCACAGATACGCAGTATTTT. Protein product: CASSYRGTDTQYF.

This clone is a singleton in its sample. The J gene is TRBJ2-1, the V gene TRBV18; TRBD2 matches 7 bases. The CDR3 is made up of 15 amino acids. The V gene end was trimmed by 4 bases and the J gene end by 4 bases; junction bases not matched to a gene: 7. Germline CDR1 reads KGHSH; CDR2 reads LQKENI. As DNA, the CDR3 is TGTGCCAGCTCACTTAGGGAGGGACTTTACAATGAGCAGTTCTTC. Its translation is CASSLREGLYNEQFF.

V and J are TRBV18 and TRBJ2-1, with 11 bases lining up with TRBD2. Unmatched junction bases numbered 4, after V lost 6 bases and J lost 6 bases. From germline, CDR1 is KGHSH and CDR2 LQKENI. The length of the CDR3 is 14 residues. This CDR3 is CASSVGLAGNEQFF. The DNA of the CDR3 is TGTGCCAGCTCGGTAGGACTAGCGGGCAATGAGCAGTTCTTC.

The chain employs TRBV7-8 and TRBJ2-5; D is perhaps TRBD1 (5 bases). CDR1 is SGHVS and CDR2 is FQNEAQ in the germline V gene. CDR3 size: 12 residues. With 5 bases removed from V and 2 bases from J, the gap between germline ends came to 6 bases. CDR3 bases: TGTGCCAGCAGCCCAGGGCAAGAGACCCAGTACTTC. Protein sequence: CASSPGQETQYF.

For the CDR3, the DNA is TGTGCCAGCAGTGACCCAGGACTAGCTTACAATGAGCAGTTCTTC. It encodes CASSDPGLAYNEQFF. The chain employs TRBV25-1 and TRBJ2-1; 8 bases align to TRBD2. CDR1 is MGHDK and CDR2 is SYGVNS in the germline V gene. The V and J ends lost 3 bases and 4 bases, in that order; junction bases with no gene match: 5. CDR3 size: 15 residues.

This chain connects TRBV2 to TRBJ2-2; no firm D call. V lost 7 bases and J 1 base, leaving 4 bases between the germline ends. CDR1 and CDR2 from the germline V gene are SNHLY and FYNNEI. The CDR3 has 12 residues. DNA for the CDR3: TGTGCCAGCAACTGGAACACCGGGGAGCTGTTTTTT. Residues: CASNWNTGELFF.

The gene calls are TRBV5-1 and TRBJ2-5; 8 bases fit TRBD2. The CDR3 extends over 16 amino acids. CDR1 is SGHRS, CDR2 YFSETQ, per germline. J lost 4 bases, V lost 4 bases, and 12 bases had no gene match. CDR3 coding DNA: TGCGCCAGCAGCACGAATCCGGGACTAGATGTAGAGACCCAGTACTTC. Translation gives CASSTNPGLDVETQYF.

The V call is TRBV6-6, the J call TRBJ1-1, with D perhaps matching TRBD1 (5 bases). From germline, CDR1 is MNHNY and CDR2 SVGAGI (reference sequence). The ends were cut back, 6 bases at V and 7 bases at J, with 12 bases in the middle. The CDR3 is 12 residues long. The CDR3 sequence: CASSHGDSEAFF. The CDR3 bases are TGTGCCAGCAGCCACGGTGACAGTGAAGCTTTCTTT.

V and J are TRBV5-6 and TRBJ1-1; D is unresolved. The germline gives CDR1 SGHDT, CDR2 YYEEEE. V was pared by 4 bases and J by 1 base, with 11 bases between. The CDR3 length is 14 residues. CDR3 nucleotides: TGTGCCAGCAGCCTTGGTCCTACGAACACTGAAGCTTTCTTT. The encoded protein is CASSLGPTNTEAFF.

The chain is built from TRBV3-1 (or the pseudogene TRBV3-2) and TRBJ1-6; 7 nucleotides match TRBD1. CDR3 length: 14 residues. J was trimmed by 7 bases and V by 5 bases; bases with no gene match: 5. From germline, CDR1 is LGHDT and CDR2 YNNKEL (reference sequence). This CDR3 is CASSNSRGNSPLHF. In DNA form, the CDR3 reads TGTGCCAGCAGCAACTCCAGGGGGAATTCACCCCTCCACTTT.

The chain couples TRBV4-3 to TRBJ1-1; D gene ambiguous. V was trimmed by 2 bases and J by 1 base, leaving 11 bases between them. The CDR3 contains 15 residues. The V gene's germline CDR1 is LGHNA and CDR2 YSLEER. CDR3 in DNA: TGCGCCAGCAGCCAAACGTTACAAAGGAACACTGAAGCTTTCTTT. Its protein is CASSQTLQRNTEAFF.

This clone was seen only a few times. The rearrangement links TRBV5-4 to TRBJ2-7; unclear D gene. Per the germline V gene, CDR1 is SGHNT and CDR2 is YYREEE (reference sequence). This CDR3 comprises 13 residues. Trimming removed 2 bases at V and 5 bases at J, with 11 bases between. For the CDR3, the DNA is TGTGCCAGCAGCTTAAGTGGTCGGGACGAGCAGTACTTC. Protein product: CASSLSGRDEQYF. Together with reference TRBV5-4 and TRBJ2-7, the CDR3 gives the full variable domain: ETGVTQSPTHLIKTRGQQVTLRCSSQSGHNTVSWYQQALGQGPQFIFQYYREEENGRGNFPPRFSGLQFPNYSSELNVNALELDDSALYLCASSLSGRDEQYFGPGTRLTVT.

This clone is a singleton in its sample. The chain carries TRBV7-3 and TRBJ2-1, with unresolved D. CDR1 SGHTA and CDR2 FQGTGA come from the germline V gene. This CDR3 spans 12 amino acids. The V end was cut by 5 bases, the J end by 8 bases, with 10 bases between. CDR3 loop: CASSLLQDEQFF. The DNA of the CDR3 is TGTGCCAGCAGCCTCCTCCAGGATGAGCAGTTCTTC.

The chain has TRBV7-6 and TRBJ2-1, with D possibly TRBD1 on 6 matching bases. This CDR3 region has 15 residues. The V end lost 1 base, the J end lost 7 bases, and 14 bases lay between the germline ends. Germline V gene lookup returns CDR1 SGHVS and CDR2 FNYEAQ. The CDR3, as DNA: TGTGCCAGCAGCTTAGGGGGGCCCCCCGTAAATGAGCAGTTCTTC. Protein: CASSLGGPPVNEQFF.

The J gene is TRBJ2-3, the V gene TRBV7-2; 7 bases map to TRBD2. V trimming: 6 bases; J trimming: 1 base; junction bases outside the gene matches: 7. Germline V gene data show CDR1 as SGHTA and CDR2 as FQGNSA. This CDR3 contains 15 residues. CDR3 protein: CASSLVTSGTDTQYF. The CDR3 DNA is TGTGCCAGCAGTCTGGTCACTAGCGGCACAGATACGCAGTATTTT.

V usage is TRBV6-5 and J usage is TRBJ2-3, with D perhaps matching TRBD1 (6 bases). The ends were cut back, 0 bases at V and 2 bases at J, with 9 bases in the middle. Germline V gene data show CDR1 as MNHEY and CDR2 as SVGAGI. The CDR3 sequence is 15 residues long. The CDR3 DNA reads as TGTGCCAGCAGTTACTCGCCAGGGGCCACAGATACGCAGTATTTT. Translated: CASSYSPGATDTQYF.

The J gene is TRBJ2-1, the V gene TRBV18; TRBD1 agrees at 8 bases. The CDR3 totals 13 residues. CDR1 is KGHSH and CDR2 is LQKENI in the germline V gene. V shed 4 bases, J shed 8 bases, and the junction held 4 bases outside the gene matches. CDR3 sequence reads: CASSRDRGHEQFF. In nucleotides, the CDR3 is TGTGCCAGCTCACGCGACAGGGGCCATGAGCAGTTCTTC.

J is TRBJ2-7 and V is TRBV7-9, with TRBD1 identical over 10 bases. This CDR3 comprises 17 residues. V lost 3 bases to trimming and J lost 6 bases; unmatched junction nucleotides: 14. The germline V gene has CDR1 SEHNR and CDR2 FQNEAQ (reference sequence). Written as DNA, the CDR3 is TGTGCCAGCAGCTTGGGTCTGGGACAGGGGACCCTTAGCGAGCAGTACTTC. Its translation: CASSLGLGQGTLSEQYF. Full variable domain (remainder filled in from reference TRBV7-9 and TRBJ2-7): DTGVSQNPRHKITKRGQNVTFRCDPISEHNRLYWYRQTLGQGPEFLTYFQNEAQLEKSRLLSDRFSAERPKGSFSTLEIQRTEQGDSAMYLCASSLGLGQGTLSEQYFGPGTRLTVT.

The chain combines TRBV9 with TRBJ2-7, with D perhaps assigned TRBD1 or TRBD2 (5 bases each). The V end was cut by 4 bases, the J end by 5 bases, with 13 bases between. Germline V gives CDR1 SGDLS, CDR2 YYNGEE. The CDR3 runs to 13 residues. CDR3 in DNA: TGTGCCAGCAGCATAGGGGAGTCCCACGAGCAGTACTTC. The encoded protein is CASSIGESHEQYF.

V and J are TRBV10-3 and TRBJ2-3; unclear D gene. Germline V gives CDR1 ENHRY, CDR2 SYGVKD. The CDR3 covers 12 residues. V was trimmed by 7 bases and J by 0 bases, leaving 5 bases between them. The CDR3 region is CAITSSTDTQYF. CDR3 DNA: TGTGCCATCACCTCTAGCACAGATACGCAGTATTTT.

The rearrangement links TRBV19 to TRBJ1-6; a possible D gene is TRBD1 (5 bases). V was clipped by 7 bases and J by 16 bases, with 14 bases between them. CDR3 size: 11 residues. Germline V gives CDR1 LNHDA, CDR2 SQIVND (reference sequence). The CDR3 sequence is CASNQGWNLHF. As DNA, the CDR3 is TGTGCCAGTAATCAGGGCTGGAATCTCCACTTT.

The chain employs TRBV7-8 and TRBJ1-1, with TRBD1 as a possible D gene (5 bases). This CDR3 is 14 amino acids long. Between the trimmed V and J ends, which lost 1 base and 1 base, there was a span of 7 bases. The germline V gene encodes CDR1 SGHVS and CDR2 FQNEAQ. The CDR3 is CASSLGRGNTEAFF. For the CDR3, the DNA is TGTGCCAGCAGCTTAGGGAGGGGGAACACTGAAGCTTTCTTT.

V gene TRBV10-3 combines with J gene TRBJ1-1; 7 bases are a match to TRBD1. This CDR3 has 15 residues. Looked up from germline, CDR1 is ENHRY and CDR2 is SYGVKD. Trimming removed 6 bases from V and 1 base from J; junction bases left unmatched: 8. CDR3 nucleotide sequence: TGTGCCATCAGGGGTCGACAGGGACCGAACACTGAAGCTTTCTTT. Protein: CAIRGRQGPNTEAFF.